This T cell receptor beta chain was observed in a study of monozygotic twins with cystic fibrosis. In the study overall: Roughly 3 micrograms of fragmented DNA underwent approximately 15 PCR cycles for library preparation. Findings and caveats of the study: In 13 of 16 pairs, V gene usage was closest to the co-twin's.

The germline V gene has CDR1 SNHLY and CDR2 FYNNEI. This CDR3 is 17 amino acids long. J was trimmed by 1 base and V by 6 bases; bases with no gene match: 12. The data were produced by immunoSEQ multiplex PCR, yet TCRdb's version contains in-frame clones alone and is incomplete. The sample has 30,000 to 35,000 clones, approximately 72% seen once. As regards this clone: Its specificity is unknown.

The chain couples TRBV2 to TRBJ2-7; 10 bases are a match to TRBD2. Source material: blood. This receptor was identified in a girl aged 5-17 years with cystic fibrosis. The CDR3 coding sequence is TGTGCCAGCAGGGGAAGATTAGCGGGAGGCTTGTCCTACGAGCAGTACTTC. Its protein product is CASRGRLAGGLSYEQYF.